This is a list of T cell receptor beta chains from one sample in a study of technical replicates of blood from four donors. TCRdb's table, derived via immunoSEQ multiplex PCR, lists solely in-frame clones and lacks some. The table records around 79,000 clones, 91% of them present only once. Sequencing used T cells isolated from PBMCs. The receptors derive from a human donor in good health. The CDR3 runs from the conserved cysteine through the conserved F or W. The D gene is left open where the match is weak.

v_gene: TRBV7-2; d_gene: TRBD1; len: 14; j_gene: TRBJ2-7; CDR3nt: TGTGCCAGCAGCCCCCGACAGGGAACCTACGAGCAGTACTTC; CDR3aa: CASSPRQGTYEQYF
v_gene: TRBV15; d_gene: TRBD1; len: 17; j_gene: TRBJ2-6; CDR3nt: TGTGCCACCAGCAATGGACAGGGTCTGACTGGGGCCAACGTCCTGACTTTC; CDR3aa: CATSNGQGLTGANVLTF
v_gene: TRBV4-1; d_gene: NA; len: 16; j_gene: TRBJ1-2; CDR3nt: TGCGCCAGCAGCCCCCAAGGACTGCCCGCTAACTATGGCTACACCTTC; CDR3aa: CASSPQGLPANYGYTF
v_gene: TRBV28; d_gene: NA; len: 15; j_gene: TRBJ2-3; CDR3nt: TGTGCCAGCAGTACACCCAGCGGTTACACAGATACGCAGTATTTT; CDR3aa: CASSTPSGYTDTQYF
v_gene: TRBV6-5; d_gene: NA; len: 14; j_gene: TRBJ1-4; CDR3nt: TGTGCCAGCAGTAAACAGGAGGGGCTTTTGAAACTGTTTTTT; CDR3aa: CASSKQEGLLKLFF
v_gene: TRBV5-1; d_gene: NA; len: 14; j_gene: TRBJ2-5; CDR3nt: TGCGCCAGCAGCTTGGGGGGAGGACAAGAGACCCAGTACTTC; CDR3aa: CASSLGGGQETQYF
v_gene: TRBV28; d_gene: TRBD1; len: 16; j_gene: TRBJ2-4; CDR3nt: TGTGCCAGCAGTTTACCAGGGGGTCAAGCCAAAAACATTCAGTACTTC; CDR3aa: CASSLPGGQAKNIQYF
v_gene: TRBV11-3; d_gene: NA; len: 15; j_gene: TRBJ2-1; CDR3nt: TGTGCCAGCAGCCTAGGATCGGGACTCTCTAATGAGCAGTTCTTC; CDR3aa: CASSLGSGLSNEQFF
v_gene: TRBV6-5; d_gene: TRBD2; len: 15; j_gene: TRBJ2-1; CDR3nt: TGTGCCAGCAGCTTTCTAGCGGGGGGGCCAGGGGAGCAGTTCTTC; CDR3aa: CASSFLAGGPGEQFF
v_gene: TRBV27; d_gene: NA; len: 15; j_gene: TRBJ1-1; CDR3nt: TGTGCCAGCGCGCGCATTGGGGGGTCTGAAACTGAAGCTTTCTTT; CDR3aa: CASARIGGSETEAFF
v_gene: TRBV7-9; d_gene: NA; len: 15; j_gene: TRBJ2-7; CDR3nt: TGTGCCAGCAGCTTAGCCCTTCTGCGGAGCCACGAGCAGTACTTC; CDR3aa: CASSLALLRSHEQYF
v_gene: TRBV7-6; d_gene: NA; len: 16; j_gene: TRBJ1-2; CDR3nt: TGTGCCAGCAGCCTTCGACAAAGAGGGAATAACTATGGCTACACCTTC; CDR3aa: CASSLRQRGNNYGYTF
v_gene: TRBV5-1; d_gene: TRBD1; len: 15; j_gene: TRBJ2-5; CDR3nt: TGCGCCAGCAGTCCGGACAGGGCCAACCAAGAGACCCAGTACTTC; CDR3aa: CASSPDRANQETQYF
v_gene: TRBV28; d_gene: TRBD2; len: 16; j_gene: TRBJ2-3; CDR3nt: TGTGCCAGCAGTCTAACCGGGACTACCCGCACAGATACGCAGTATTTT; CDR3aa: CASSLTGTTRTDTQYF